This T cell receptor beta chain stems from a study of tissue T cells after allogeneic stem cell transplantation. The study's findings and limits: Anatomically similar tissues had similar TCR repertoires within each patient. Across patients, clones rarely overlapped, yet motif clusters were shared tissue-specifically.

As concerns this clone: What it binds is not known. Gene names are the mouse ones. The read comes to an end 1 residue before the CDR3 does, leaving the germline J gene to fill in the end.

As to time point: mouse harvest day 7 after allogeneic transplant. Tail vein injection delivered 10^7 T-cell-depleted bone marrow cells and 10^6 splenic CD5+ T cells. Sequencing of TCRbeta CDR3 at survey depth gave sequences and template counts. TCRdb's copy holds only in-frame clones and misses some; the assay was immunoSEQ multiplex PCR. The table includes roughly 2,300 clones, roughly 55% detected once. J gave up 7 bases and V 1 base, and 12 bases lay outside the gene matches. The V gene's germline CDR1 is NSHNY and CDR2 SYGAGN. The CDR3 extends over 16 amino acids. The origin of this receptor is a female BALB/c mouse given C57BL/6 T cells with graft-versus-host disease after an allogeneic hematopoietic cell transplant. The chain has TRBV13-1 and TRBJ2-7; 9 bases are a match to TRBD2. The material sequenced was liver tissue. CDR3 bases read: TGTGCCAGCAGTGATTTGGGGGGGCGAGGTAGCGGCGAACAGTAC. Translating gives CASSDLGGRGSGEQY. The full CDR3 reads CASSDLGGRGSGEQYF.